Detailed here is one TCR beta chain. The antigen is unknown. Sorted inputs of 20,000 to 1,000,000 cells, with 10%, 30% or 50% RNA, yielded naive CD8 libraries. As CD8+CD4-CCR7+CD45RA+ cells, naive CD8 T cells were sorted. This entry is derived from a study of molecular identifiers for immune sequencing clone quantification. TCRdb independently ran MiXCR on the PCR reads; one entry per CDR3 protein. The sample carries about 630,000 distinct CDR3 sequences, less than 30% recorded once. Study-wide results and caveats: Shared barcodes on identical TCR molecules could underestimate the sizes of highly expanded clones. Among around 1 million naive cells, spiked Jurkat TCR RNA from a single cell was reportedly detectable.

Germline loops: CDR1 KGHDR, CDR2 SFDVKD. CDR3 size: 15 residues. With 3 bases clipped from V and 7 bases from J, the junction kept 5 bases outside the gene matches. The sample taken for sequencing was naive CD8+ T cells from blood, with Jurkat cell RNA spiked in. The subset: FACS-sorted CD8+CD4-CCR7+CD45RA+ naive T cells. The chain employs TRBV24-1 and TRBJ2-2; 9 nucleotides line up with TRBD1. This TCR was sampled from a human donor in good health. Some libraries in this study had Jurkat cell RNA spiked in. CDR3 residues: CATSDGQGISGELFF. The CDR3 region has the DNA TGTGCCACCAGTGATGGACAGGGGATTAGCGGGGAGCTGTTTTTT.